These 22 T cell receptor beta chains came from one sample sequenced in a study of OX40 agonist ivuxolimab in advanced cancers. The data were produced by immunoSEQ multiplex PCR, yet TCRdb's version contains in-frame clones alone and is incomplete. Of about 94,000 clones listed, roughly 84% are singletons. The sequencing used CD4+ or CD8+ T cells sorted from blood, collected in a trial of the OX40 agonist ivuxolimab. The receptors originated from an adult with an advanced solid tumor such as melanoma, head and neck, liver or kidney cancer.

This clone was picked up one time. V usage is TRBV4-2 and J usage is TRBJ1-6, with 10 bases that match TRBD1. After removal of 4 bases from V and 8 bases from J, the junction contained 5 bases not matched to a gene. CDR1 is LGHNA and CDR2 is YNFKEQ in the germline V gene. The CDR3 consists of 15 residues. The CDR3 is CASSREGQGDSPLHF. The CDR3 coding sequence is TGTGCCAGCAGCCGAGAAGGACAGGGGGATTCACCCCTCCACTTT.

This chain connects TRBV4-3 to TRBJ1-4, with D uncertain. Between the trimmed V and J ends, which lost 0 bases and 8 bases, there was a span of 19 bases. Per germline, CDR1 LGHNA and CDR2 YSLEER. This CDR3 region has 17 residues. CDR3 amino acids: CASSQDAGGSGFEKLFF. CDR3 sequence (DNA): TGCGCCAGCAGCCAAGATGCCGGCGGATCGGGATTCGAAAAACTGTTTTTT.

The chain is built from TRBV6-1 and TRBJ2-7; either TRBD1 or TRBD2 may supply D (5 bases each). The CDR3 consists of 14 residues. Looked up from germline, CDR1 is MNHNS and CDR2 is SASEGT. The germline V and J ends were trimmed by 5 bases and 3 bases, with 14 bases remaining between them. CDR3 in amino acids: CASSTRGFSYEQYF. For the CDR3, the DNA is TGTGCCAGCAGTACTAGGGGTTTTAGCTACGAGCAGTACTTC.

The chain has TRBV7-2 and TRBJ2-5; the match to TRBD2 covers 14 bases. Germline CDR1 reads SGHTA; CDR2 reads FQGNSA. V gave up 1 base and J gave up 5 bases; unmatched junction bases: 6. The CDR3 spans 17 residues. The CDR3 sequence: CASSLGLAGGRWETQYF. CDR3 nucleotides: TGTGCCAGCAGCTTAGGACTAGCGGGGGGGCGGTGGGAGACCCAGTACTTC.

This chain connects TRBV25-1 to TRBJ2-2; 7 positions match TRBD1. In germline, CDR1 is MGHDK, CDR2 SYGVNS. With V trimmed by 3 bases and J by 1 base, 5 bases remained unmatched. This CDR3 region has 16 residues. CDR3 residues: CASSETGTLNTGELFF. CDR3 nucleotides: TGTGCCAGCAGTGAGACAGGGACCTTGAACACCGGGGAGCTGTTTTTT. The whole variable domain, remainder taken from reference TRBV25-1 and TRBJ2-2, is EADIYQTPRYLVIGTGKKITLECSQTMGHDKMYWYQQDPGMELHLIHYSYGVNSTEKGDLSSESTVSRIRTEHFPLTLESARPSHTSQYLCASSETGTLNTGELFFGEGSRLTVL.

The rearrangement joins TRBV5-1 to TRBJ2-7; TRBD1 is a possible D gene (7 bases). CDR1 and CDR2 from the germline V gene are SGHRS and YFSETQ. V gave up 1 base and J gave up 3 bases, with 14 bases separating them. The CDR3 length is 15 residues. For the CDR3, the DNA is TGCGCCAGCAGCTTGATCGCAGGGGGGATCTACGAGCAGTACTTC. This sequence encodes CASSLIAGGIYEQYF.

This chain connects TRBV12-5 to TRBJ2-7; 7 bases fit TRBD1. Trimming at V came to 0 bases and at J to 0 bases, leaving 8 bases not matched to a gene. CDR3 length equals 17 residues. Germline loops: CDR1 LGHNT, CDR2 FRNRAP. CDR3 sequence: CASGLVLGTANSYEQYF. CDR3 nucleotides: TGTGCTAGTGGTTTGGTACTCGGGACAGCCAACTCCTACGAGCAGTACTTC.

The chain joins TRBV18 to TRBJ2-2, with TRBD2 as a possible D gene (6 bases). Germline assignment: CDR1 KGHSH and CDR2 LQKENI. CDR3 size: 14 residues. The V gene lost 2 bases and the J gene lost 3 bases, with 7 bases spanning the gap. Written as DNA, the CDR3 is TGTGCCAGCTCACCAGGAGGGGACACCGGGGAGCTGTTTTTT. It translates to CASSPGGDTGELFF.

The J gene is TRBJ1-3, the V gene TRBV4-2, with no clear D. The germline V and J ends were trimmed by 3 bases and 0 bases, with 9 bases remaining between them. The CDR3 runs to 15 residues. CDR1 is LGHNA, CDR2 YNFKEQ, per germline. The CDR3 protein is CASSQPDPSGNTIYF. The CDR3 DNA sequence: TGTGCCAGCAGCCAGCCCGACCCCTCTGGAAACACCATATATTTT.

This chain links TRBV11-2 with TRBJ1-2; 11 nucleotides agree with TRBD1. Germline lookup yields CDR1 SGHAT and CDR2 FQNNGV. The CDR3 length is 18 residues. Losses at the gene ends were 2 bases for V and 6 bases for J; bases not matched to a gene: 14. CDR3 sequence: CASSLYKGQGVRKNGYTF. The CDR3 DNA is TGTGCCAGCAGCTTATATAAGGGACAGGGGGTTAGGAAGAATGGCTACACCTTC.

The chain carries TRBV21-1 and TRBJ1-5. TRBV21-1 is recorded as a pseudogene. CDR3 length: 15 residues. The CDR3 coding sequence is TGTGCCAGCAGCAAGTCCGGCCTTAGCAATCAGCCCCAGCATTTT. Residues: CASSKSGLSNQPQHF.

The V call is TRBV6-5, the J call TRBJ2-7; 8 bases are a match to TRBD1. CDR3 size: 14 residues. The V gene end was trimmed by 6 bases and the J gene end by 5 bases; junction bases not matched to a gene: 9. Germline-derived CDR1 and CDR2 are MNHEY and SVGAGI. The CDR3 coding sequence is TGTGCCAGCAGGCAAGGACAGGGTCTACACGAGCAGTACTTC. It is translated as CASRQGQGLHEQYF.

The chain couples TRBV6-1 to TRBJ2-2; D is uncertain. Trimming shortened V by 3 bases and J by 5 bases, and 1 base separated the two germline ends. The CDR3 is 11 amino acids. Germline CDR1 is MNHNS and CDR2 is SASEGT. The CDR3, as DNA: TGTGCCAGCAGTGAGACCGGGGAGCTGTTTTTT. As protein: CASSETGELFF.

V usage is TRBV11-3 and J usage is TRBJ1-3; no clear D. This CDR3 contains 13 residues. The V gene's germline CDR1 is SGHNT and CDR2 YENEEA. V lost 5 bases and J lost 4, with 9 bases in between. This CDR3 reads CASSNTAGNTIYF. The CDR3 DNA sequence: TGTGCCAGCAGCAACACTGCCGGAAACACCATATATTTT.

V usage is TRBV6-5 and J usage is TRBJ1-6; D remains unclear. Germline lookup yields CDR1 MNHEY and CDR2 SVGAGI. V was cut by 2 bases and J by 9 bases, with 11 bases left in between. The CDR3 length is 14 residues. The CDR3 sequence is CASSYVGRGSPLHF. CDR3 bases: TGTGCCAGCAGTTACGTTGGTCGGGGTTCACCCCTCCACTTT.

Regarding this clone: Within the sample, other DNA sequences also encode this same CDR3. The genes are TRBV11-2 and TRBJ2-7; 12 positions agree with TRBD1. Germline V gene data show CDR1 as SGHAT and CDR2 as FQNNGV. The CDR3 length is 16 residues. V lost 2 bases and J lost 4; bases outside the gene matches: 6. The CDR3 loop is CASSLLRDRGPYEQYF. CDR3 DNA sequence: TGTGCCAGCAGCTTACTCCGGGACAGGGGGCCGTACGAGCAGTACTTC.

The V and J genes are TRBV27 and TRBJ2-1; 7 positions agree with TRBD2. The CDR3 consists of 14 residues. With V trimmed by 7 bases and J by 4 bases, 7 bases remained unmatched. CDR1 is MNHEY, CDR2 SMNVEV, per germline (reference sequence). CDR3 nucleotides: TGTGCCAGCACCATTGGGCGGGGGTACAATGAGCAGTTCTTC. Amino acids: CASTIGRGYNEQFF.

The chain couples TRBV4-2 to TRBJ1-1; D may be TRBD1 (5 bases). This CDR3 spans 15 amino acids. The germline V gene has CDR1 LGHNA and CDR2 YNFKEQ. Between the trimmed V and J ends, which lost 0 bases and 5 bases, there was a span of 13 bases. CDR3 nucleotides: TGTGCCAGCAGCCAAGAGAACGCTGGGGGGACTGAAGCTTTCTTT. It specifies CASSQENAGGTEAFF.

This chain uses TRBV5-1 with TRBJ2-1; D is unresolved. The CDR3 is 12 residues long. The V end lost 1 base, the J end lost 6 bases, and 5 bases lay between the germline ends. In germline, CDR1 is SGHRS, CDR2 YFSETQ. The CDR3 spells CASSLSTNEQFF. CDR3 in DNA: TGCGCCAGCAGCTTGAGTACCAATGAGCAGTTCTTC.

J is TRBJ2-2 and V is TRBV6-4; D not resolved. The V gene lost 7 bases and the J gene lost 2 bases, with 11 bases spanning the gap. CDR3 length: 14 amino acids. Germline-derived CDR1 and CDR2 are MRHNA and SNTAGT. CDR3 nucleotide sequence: TGTGCCAGCACCCCCCAACCTAACACCGGGGAGCTGTTTTTT. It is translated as CASTPQPNTGELFF.

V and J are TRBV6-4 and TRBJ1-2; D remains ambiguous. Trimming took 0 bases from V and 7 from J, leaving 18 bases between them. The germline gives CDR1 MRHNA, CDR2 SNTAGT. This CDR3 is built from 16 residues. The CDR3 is CASSDSGGQLLGGYTF. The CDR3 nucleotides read TGTGCCAGCAGTGACTCGGGTGGGCAGCTCCTTGGTGGCTACACCTTC.

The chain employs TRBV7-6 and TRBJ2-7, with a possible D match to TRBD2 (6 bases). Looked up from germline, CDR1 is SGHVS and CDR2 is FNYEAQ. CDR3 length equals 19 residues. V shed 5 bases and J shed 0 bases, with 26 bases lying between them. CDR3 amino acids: CASSPPWSSGLLSSYEQYF. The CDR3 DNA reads TGTGCCAGCAGCCCCCCGTGGAGCTCGGGACTTCTGAGCTCCTACGAGCAGTACTTC.